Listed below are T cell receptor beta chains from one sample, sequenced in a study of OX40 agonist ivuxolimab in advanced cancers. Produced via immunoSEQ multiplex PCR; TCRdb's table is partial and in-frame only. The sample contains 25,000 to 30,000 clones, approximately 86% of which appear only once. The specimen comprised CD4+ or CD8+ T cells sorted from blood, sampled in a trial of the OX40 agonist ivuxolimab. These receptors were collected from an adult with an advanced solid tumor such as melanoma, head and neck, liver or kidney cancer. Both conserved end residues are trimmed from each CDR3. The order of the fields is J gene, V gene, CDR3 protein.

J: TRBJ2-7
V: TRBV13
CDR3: ASSLGSSSYEQY

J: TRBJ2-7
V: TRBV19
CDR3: ARRGGLLSYEQY

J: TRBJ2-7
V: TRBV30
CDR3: AWSKGVEQY

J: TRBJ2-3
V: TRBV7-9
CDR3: ASSPGGSDTDTQY

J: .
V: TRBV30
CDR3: AWEPGTGVPEQY

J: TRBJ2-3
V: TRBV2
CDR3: ASSEGRQGARLDTQY

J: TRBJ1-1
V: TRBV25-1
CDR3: ASLDQNTEAF

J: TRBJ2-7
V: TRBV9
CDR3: ASSARTSYEQY

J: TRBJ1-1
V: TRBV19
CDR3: ASSRTGNTEAF

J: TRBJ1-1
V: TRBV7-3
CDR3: ATTGVVSEAF

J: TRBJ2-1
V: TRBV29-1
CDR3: SVESGREMNGEQF

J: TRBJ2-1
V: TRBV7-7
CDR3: ASSLGRSYNEQF

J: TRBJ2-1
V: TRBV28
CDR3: ATVYLSGTGYNEQF

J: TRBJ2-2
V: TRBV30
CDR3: AWSDTGTGELF

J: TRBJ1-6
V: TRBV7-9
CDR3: ASSPSDSPLH

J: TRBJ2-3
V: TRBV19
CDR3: ASSTIYRDSPSTDTQY

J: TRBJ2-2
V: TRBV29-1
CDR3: SVRGEGFSYNTGELF

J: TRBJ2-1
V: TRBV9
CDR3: ASSVGGTQQF

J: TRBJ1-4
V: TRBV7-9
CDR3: ASSPRTGNEKLF

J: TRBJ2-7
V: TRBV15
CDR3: ATSAGEEVYEQY

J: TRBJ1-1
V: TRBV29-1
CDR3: SVDPNTEAF

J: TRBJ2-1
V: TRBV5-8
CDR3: ASRSRGGLAGDNEQF

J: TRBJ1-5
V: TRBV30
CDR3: AWSVHGLEPQH

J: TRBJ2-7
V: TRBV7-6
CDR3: ASSLAGTGDYEQY

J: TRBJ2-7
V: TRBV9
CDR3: ASSVSGTSFYEQY

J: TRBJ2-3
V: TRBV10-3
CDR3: AISESAEGLSTDTQY

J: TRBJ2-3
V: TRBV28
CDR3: ASSYGLAEATDTQY

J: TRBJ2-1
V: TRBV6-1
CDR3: ASSGRDHNEQF

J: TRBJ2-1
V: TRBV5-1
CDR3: ASNLLPRGRQQVGNYNEQF

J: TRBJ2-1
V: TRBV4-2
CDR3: ASSQEGRGLADNEQF

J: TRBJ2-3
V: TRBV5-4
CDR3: ASSLMGERDTQY